This T cell receptor beta chain was recovered during a study of shared clonotypes between healthy human individuals (TCRdb year 2020). Context from the whole study: A few men and a couple of women, aged 18 to 49 years, made up the cohort. Blood TCR repertoires of about 5 healthy adults were deeply sequenced to estimate repertoire size and the extent of clonotype sharing between individuals. Different laboratories and diverse techniques were used to prepare libraries and sequence TCR repertoires, to increase sequencing depth and limit assay-specific biases. For each donor, CD4 naive and CD4 memory were each run on three plates, CD8 naive on two plates, and CD8 memory on one plate. Per donor, leukapheresis produced somewhere between about 0.85 and 10 billion PBMCs.

V loses 4 bases, J loses 5 bases, and the germline ends lie 9 bases apart. Based on the germline V gene, the CDR1 and CDR2 sequences are SGHRS and YFSETQ. From its cysteine to its phenylalanine, the CDR3 spans 12 amino acids. Only CDR3 DNA is held: 36 bases, read in frame from base 1. Using the deep immunoSEQ assay, multiplex PCR amplified TCR CDR3 regions from genomic DNA. Genomic DNA extracted from each cell subset was distributed evenly over all wells of several immunoSEQ 96-well plates, and each plate served as one replicate. For sorted subsets, each replicate PCR was loaded with 200 ng genomic DNA, equivalent to some 31,000 T cell genomes. The purified libraries were quantified using a Qubit 3.0 fluorometer, sized with a Bioanalyzer 2100, and then quantified again using the KAPA Library Quantification kit. Every immunoSEQ 96-well plate was sequenced on a separate single-read 150-cycle Illumina NextSeq 550 flow cell. The study's processing was this. Because the immunoSEQ output included only junctional sequences and no quality scores, the filtering could not be the same as the filtering used for full-length reads. Sequences were annotated with PyIR, a Python wrapper for IgBLAST v1.9, and V/J genes and CDR3 were assigned using IMGT germline references. Reads were filtered out if the reads had weak V/J assignments (E-value above 1e-6), no CDR3, stop codons, out-of-frame junctions, or ambiguous translated residues. V3J clonotypes were defined as sequences sharing the same inferred V gene, J gene, and CDR3 amino acid sequence. Percentage overlap between repertoires was computed as shared unique clonotypes divided by the size of the smaller repertoire. Richness of each repertoire was evaluated using RTK rarefaction, the Chao1 estimator, and Recon v2.1 estimates of unobserved clonotypes. For all TCRbeta clonotypes obtained by the gDNA method from a few donors, generation probabilities were computed with OLGA. TCRdb obtained this table from immuneACCESS and retained in-frame rearrangements with V and J assigned. These tables miss some clones; where compared with another copy, unresolved V genes account for less than half of the shortfall, and the remainder is unexplained. D and trimming were read from the DNA, whereas the V and J calls and clone size are those reported in that table. The sample table shows about 2,200,000 clones, and approximately 94% are seen once. More than 1.5% of the sample rests with the top ten.

Study-wide findings and limitations: Because the study included a small number of donors, the genetic and exposure-history diversity represented was limited. Clonotypes shared by all four sorted-subset donors showed higher generation probabilities than non-shared clonotypes. Only blood was sampled, and tissue TCR repertoires likely differ from those in blood. When four donors were compared, the shared fraction of clonotypes was 5% to 6.5% for naive CD4, roughly 3.3% for naive CD8, 2% to 2.5% for memory CD4, and under 0.5% for memory CD8. Even with the large sequencing depth, rarefaction of the sorted-subset datasets indicated that sequencing was incomplete. Estimated clonotype richness was generally larger for naive than for memory subsets. Based on pairwise subsampling, the degree of clonotype sharing among donors was expected to be affected by sequencing depth.

With regard to this clone: Its antigen target is currently unknown. The input lacks base qualities; no much larger clone sits a single base away.

CD8 naive samples were obtained by positive selection for CCR7 among CD45RO-negative cells, yielding a CD45RA+CCR7+ population from which TemRA cells were excluded. Donors were healthy HIV-negative adults with no recently reported acute infections or vaccinations. Only Caucasian adults living in Nashville, Tennessee, USA were represented among the donors. Blood was obtained by leukapheresis, after which PBMCs were separated by Ficoll-Histopaque density gradient centrifugation and cryopreserved in liquid nitrogen vapor phase. Purity and quantity of every magnetically sorted T cell population were checked by analytical flow cytometry. From each sorted fraction, genomic DNA was isolated and quantified by UV absorbance on a Nanodrop 2000c.

This clonotype was sampled from a man aged 18 to 29 in good health. Some clones in this sample may be carry-over from other donors' samples. The specimen was naive CD8+ T cells from PBMCs. What the cell subset or site label conveys for this sample: CD45RA+CCR7+. The chain is encoded by TRBV5-1 joined to TRBJ2-5; the D gene assignment is ambiguous. CDR3 reads: CASSRAWETQYF. The DNA sequence is TGCGCCAGCAGCAGGGCGTGGGAGACCCAGTACTTC.